This T cell receptor beta chain derives from a study of blood T cells in healthy people across ages. The study's findings and limits: Samples with more naive T cells showed higher observed beta diversity.

Next came a second PCR, run for about 6 to 12 cycles, which used a sample-barcoded 5' primer along with a J-beta primer mix. From the 5' RACE reads, TCRdb called clonotypes with MiXCR, one entry per CDR3 protein. This table has roughly 1.5 million distinct CDR3 sequences, approximately 43% appearing once. In its sample, this clonotype was seen once. Its target is unknown. V shed 5 bases, J shed 0 bases, and the junction held 10 bases outside the gene matches. The germline gives CDR1 ENHRY, CDR2 SYGVKD. This CDR3 has 17 amino acids. This clonotype was obtained from a woman aged 18-29 years in good health. The sample comprised blood. The V and J genes are TRBV10-3 and TRBJ2-3, with 8 nucleotides matching TRBD2. CDR3 in DNA: TGTGCCATCAGTAAGGCGGGGGGATATAGGAGCACAGATACGCAGTATTTT. Encoded protein: CAISKAGGYRSTDTQYF.